This T cell receptor (beta chain) came from a study of control samples from healthy donors and cancer patients. Assay used: immunoSEQ multiplex PCR; TCRdb lists only in-frame clones, some missing. The data hold 150,000 to 200,000 clones, with 80% to 95% observed a single time. There are 14 residues in the CDR3. The V gene's germline CDR1 is KGHSH and CDR2 LQKENI. The germline V and J ends were trimmed by 0 bases and 2 bases, with 7 bases remaining between them. This clone was found once. This chain uses TRBV18 with TRBJ1-1; D call uncertain. The TCR originated in a woman aged 55-69 years in good health. The material sequenced was blood. The CDR3 sequence: CASSPPGSNTEAFF. The DNA of the CDR3 is TGTGCCAGCTCACCACCAGGCAGCAACACTGAAGCTTTCTTT.